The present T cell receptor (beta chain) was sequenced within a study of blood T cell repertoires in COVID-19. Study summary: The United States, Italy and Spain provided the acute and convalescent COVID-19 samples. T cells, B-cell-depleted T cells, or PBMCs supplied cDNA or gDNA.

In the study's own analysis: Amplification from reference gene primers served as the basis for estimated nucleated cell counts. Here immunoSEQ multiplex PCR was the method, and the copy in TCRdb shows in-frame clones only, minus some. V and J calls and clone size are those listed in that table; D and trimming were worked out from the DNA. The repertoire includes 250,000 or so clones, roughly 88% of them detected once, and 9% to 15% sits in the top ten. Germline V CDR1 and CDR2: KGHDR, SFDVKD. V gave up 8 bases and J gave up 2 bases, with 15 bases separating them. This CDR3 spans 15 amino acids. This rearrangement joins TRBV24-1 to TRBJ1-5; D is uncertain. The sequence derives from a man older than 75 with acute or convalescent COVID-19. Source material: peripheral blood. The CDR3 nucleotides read TGTGCCACCAAAGGAAGCGGCCAGGGCAATCAGCCCCAGCATTTT. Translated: CATKGSGQGNQPQHF.